One T cell receptor (beta chain) is described in this entry. These data are taken from a study of blood T cell repertoires in COVID-19. Study as a whole: T cells, B-cell-depleted T cells, or PBMCs provided the cDNA or gDNA that served as material.

Some clones are missing from TCRdb's copy, which holds only in-frame ones; the method was immunoSEQ multiplex PCR. The table lists some 380,000 clones, around 90% of them singletons. The V end lost 3 bases, the J end lost 6 bases, and 20 bases lay between the germline ends. Germline CDR1 MGHDK, CDR2 SYGVNS. This CDR3 has 16 residues. The sequence derives from a man between 18 and 29 years old with active or convalescent COVID-19. Material for sequencing was peripheral blood. The chain is built from TRBV25-1 and TRBJ1-2; D perhaps matches TRBD1 (6 bases). The CDR3, as DNA: TGTGCCAGCAGTGAGACAGGTGCCTCAGTTTTGGATGGCTACACCTTC. This sequence encodes CASSETGASVLDGYTF.